This is a list of T cell receptor beta chains from one sample in a study of identical twins. Each CDR3 protein gets one entry after TCRdb re-called the 5' RACE reads with MiXCR. The top ten clones hold over 2% of a sample with fewer than 350,000 distinct CDR3 sequences, roughly 8.6% of them seen once. Separately, the same data were catalogued under a study of yellow fever vaccine responses in identical twins.

The sample was memory (CD45RO+) T cells sorted from blood. The receptors were sampled from a woman aged 18-35 years in good health. Each CDR3 is given with its conserved first and last residue. The order of the fields is J gene, V gene, D gene, CDR3 length, clone size, CDR3 protein, CDR3 DNA. The D gene is left open where the match is weak. Clone sizes are given selectively: once, few, many, or a class where the clone is expanded.

TRBJ2-1 TRBV11-2 TRBD2 19 - CASSLDSGRGGPSYNEQFF TGTGCCAGCAGCTTAGATAGCGGGAGGGGGGGTCCCTCCTACAATGAGCAGTTCTTC
TRBJ2-1 TRBV20-1 TRBD2 12 few CGGAGSYNEQFF TGTGGAGGAGCGGGGTCCTACAATGAGCAGTTCTTC
TRBJ1-1 TRBV15 - 13 - CATSNAAGAEAFF TGTGCCACCAGCAATGCCGCGGGGGCGGAAGCTTTCTTT
TRBJ2-1 TRBV14 TRBD2 17 - CASSQDRGLAGMDEQFF TGTGCCAGCAGCCAAGATCGGGGACTAGCGGGAATGGATGAGCAGTTCTTC
TRBJ1-4 TRBV14 TRBD1 16 - CASSHGTDATNEKLFF TGTGCCAGCAGCCACGGGACAGATGCAACTAATGAAAAACTGTTTTTT
TRBJ2-1 TRBV20-1 TRBD2 13 many CSAKPGLDPEQFF TGCAGTGCTAAACCGGGACTAGACCCTGAGCAGTTCTTC
TRBJ2-1 TRBV25-1 TRBD1 17 few CASSPPRPGQGGNEQFF TGTGCCAGCAGCCCCCCGCGTCCGGGACAGGGGGGGAATGAGCAGTTCTTC
TRBJ2-1 TRBV5-1 - 19 - CASSLGEPVLAGPQSEQFF TGCGCCAGCAGCTTGGGGGAGCCCGTCCTGGCGGGTCCTCAAAGTGAGCAGTTCTTC
TRBJ1-2 TRBV7-2 - 12 - CASSQGGAGYTF TGTGCCAGCAGCCAGGGTGGAGCTGGCTACACCTTC
TRBJ2-2 TRBV20-1 TRBD2 15 many CSAPRTSGAAGELFF TGCAGTGCCCCAAGGACTAGCGGGGCGGCCGGGGAGCTGTTTTTT
TRBJ2-5 TRBV15 - 13 few CATSRDRTGTQYF TGTGCCACCAGCAGAGATCGAACGGGGACCCAGTACTTC
TRBJ2-7 TRBV5-1 TRBD1 16 - CASSKRSRDRDYEQYF TGCGCCAGCAGCAAGAGGTCCCGGGACAGGGACTACGAGCAGTACTTC
TRBJ2-3 TRBV20-1 TRBD2 18 many CSARSPGLAGGPPDTQYF TGCAGTGCTAGAAGTCCGGGACTAGCGGGAGGGCCCCCCGATACGCAGTATTTT
TRBJ1-3 TRBV4-1 - 13 many CASSRTSGNTIYF TGCGCCAGCAGCCGTACCTCTGGAAACACCATATATTTT
TRBJ2-3 TRBV2 - 17 - CASSEVRADPSTDTQYF TGTGCCAGCAGTGAAGTCAGAGCGGACCCTAGCACAGATACGCAGTATTTT
TRBJ1-5 TRBV28 - 15 - CASSLGGSSNQPQHF TGTGCCAGCAGCCTCGGGGGCAGCAGCAATCAGCCCCAGCATTTT
TRBJ2-3 TRBV7-8 TRBD1 15 - CASSLRTGITDTQYF TGTGCCAGCAGCTTACGGACAGGGATTACAGATACGCAGTATTTT
TRBJ2-1 TRBV20-1 TRBD2 13 - CSARGTSDPRLFF TGCAGTGCTAGAGGGACTAGCGACCCGAGGCTGTTCTTC
TRBJ2-5 TRBV13 - 11 many CASSLGTRSYF TGTGCCAGCAGCTTAGGCACCCGCTCCTACTTC
TRBJ2-7 TRBV6-6 - 13 few CASSYSPSYEQYF TGTGCCAGCAGTTACTCACCCTCCTACGAGCAGTACTTC
TRBJ1-6 TRBV5-1 - 15 many CASSDYREIYSPLHF TGCGCCAGCAGCGATTACAGGGAAATCTATTCACCCCTCCACTTT
TRBJ2-5 TRBV25-1 TRBD1 13 few CASRGQGQETQYF TGTGCCAGCAGGGGACAGGGCCAAGAGACCCAGTACTTC
TRBJ2-5 TRBV5-1 - 14 few CASSMWQSKETQYF TGCGCCAGCAGCATGTGGCAATCGAAAGAGACCCAGTACTTC
TRBJ1-1 TRBV29-1 - 14 many CSAHAPGVNTEAFF TGCAGCGCACACGCGCCAGGGGTCAACACTGAAGCTTTCTTT
TRBJ1-1 TRBV4-2 - 15 many CASSLPDRMNTEAFF TGTGCCAGCAGCCTTCCCGACCGGATGAACACTGAAGCTTTCTTT
TRBJ2-2 TRBV19 TRBD1 15 - CASSADRETTGELFF TGTGCCAGTAGTGCGGACAGGGAGACCACCGGGGAGCTGTTTTTT
TRBJ2-1 TRBV7-2 - 14 few CASRGRSSYNEQFF TGTGCCAGCAGAGGACGGAGCTCCTACAATGAGCAGTTCTTC
TRBJ2-1 TRBV5-1 TRBD2 16 - CASSLVGTSVYNEQFF TGCGCCAGCAGCTTGGTGGGGACTAGCGTCTACAATGAGCAGTTCTTC
TRBJ2-5 TRBV6-1 - 15 few CASSEEERIQETQYF TGTGCCAGCAGTGAAGAAGAGCGGATCCAAGAGACCCAGTACTTC
TRBJ2-2 TRBV20-1 - 11 few CRASDTGELFF TGCAGGGCTAGTGACACCGGGGAGCTGTTTTTT
TRBJ2-1 TRBV18 - 16 - CASSRDLAGGSNEQFF TGTGCCAGCTCAAGGGACCTAGCCGGGGGTAGTAATGAGCAGTTCTTC
TRBJ2-2 TRBV15 - 15 - CATSGGLTDTGELFF TGTGCCACCAGTGGGGGACTGACAGACACCGGGGAGCTGTTTTTT
TRBJ2-7 TRBV7-9 - 14 - CASSPLTGTYEQYF TGTGCCAGCAGCCCTCTGACAGGGACTTACGAGCAGTACTTC
TRBJ2-1 TRBV5-5 TRBD1 13 - CASSLQGANEQFF TGTGCCAGCAGCTTGCAGGGGGCGAATGAGCAGTTCTTC
TRBJ2-3 TRBV2 - 14 many CASRSGRGTDTQYF TGTGCCAGCAGATCGGGACGAGGCACAGATACGCAGTATTTT
TRBJ2-3 TRBV9 - 16 - CASSVGSSGSTDTQYF TGTGCCAGCAGCGTAGGATCGAGCGGGAGCACAGATACGCAGTATTTT
TRBJ1-3 TRBV4-1 - 18 many CASSQDRGGLSSGNTIYF TGCGCCAGCAGCCAAGATCGAGGAGGGTTGAGCTCTGGAAACACCATATATTTT
TRBJ1-2 TRBV19 - 15 - CASSIVGGRISGYTF TGTGCCAGTAGTATCGTTGGGGGCCGCATAAGTGGCTACACCTTC
TRBJ1-1 TRBV10-1 - 13 many CASKEALNTEAFF TGCGCCAGCAAGGAAGCGCTGAACACTGAAGCTTTCTTT